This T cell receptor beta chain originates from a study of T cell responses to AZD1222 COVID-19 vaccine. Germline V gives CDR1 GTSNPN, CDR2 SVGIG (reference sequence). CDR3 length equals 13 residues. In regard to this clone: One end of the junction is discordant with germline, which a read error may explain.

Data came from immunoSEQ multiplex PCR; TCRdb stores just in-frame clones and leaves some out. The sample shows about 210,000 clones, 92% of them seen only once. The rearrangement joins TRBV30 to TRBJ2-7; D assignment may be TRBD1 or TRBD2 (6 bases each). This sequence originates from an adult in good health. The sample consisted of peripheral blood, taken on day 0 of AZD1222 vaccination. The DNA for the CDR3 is TGTGCCTGGAGTGTAGGGGGGAAGAACGAGCGGTACTTC. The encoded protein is CAWSVGGKNERYF.